The clone carrying this T cell receptor beta chain was seen a few times. Its antigen remains unidentified. CD8 T cells were positively selected from what remained after CD4 positive selection. An equimolar mix of two oligonucleotides served as the beta constant-region primer for TRBC1 and TRBC2. Ligated cDNA was amplified by four rounds of PCR with nested alpha and beta constant-region primers and SP2. TCRdb analysed the UMI-ligation and nested PCR reads with MiXCR anew, one entry per CDR3 protein. The sample lists about 90,000 distinct CDR3 sequences, around 11% occurring once. This sample was included in a study of naive and memory T cell subsets. The study's findings and limits: Possibly reflecting memory cells re-expressing CD45RA, a few larger clonotypes occurred in naive repertoires, especially CD8.

The CDR3 covers 14 residues. The ends lost 5 bases at V and 2 bases at J; junction bases unmatched: 3. This sequence originates from a human donor in good health. Material for sequencing was naive CD4+ T cells from blood. The chain links TRBV12-3 or TRBV12-4 to TRBJ1-5, with 7 bases aligning to TRBD1. CDR3 bases: TGTGCCAGCAGTCCCACAGGGGGCAATCAGCCCCAGCATTTT. Amino acids: CASSPTGGNQPQHF.